These T cell receptor beta chains were read from a single sample in a study of T cell responses to AZD1222 COVID-19 vaccine. Libraries were prepared by immunoSEQ multiplex PCR; TCRdb keeps only in-frame clonotypes and omits some of them. The table includes fewer than 200,000 clones, roughly 87% detected once. The sample was peripheral blood, taken 28 days after the second AZD1222 dose. The receptors stem from an adult who received the AZD1222 COVID-19 vaccine. Each CDR3 is given with its conserved first and last residue. D genes are given only for firm matches. Clone size is shown for a subset of rows, as once, few, many or a class of expanded clone.

d_gene,len,j_gene,v_gene,abundance,CDR3aa,CDR3nt
-,15,TRBJ1-2,TRBV19,-,CASNPIDKGRGGYTF,TGTGCCAGTAACCCGATAGATAAGGGGCGAGGGGGCTACACCTTC
-,15,TRBJ1-3,TRBV5-1,once,CASSLGSGRGNTIYF,TGCGCCAGCAGCTTGGGGTCAGGGCGTGGAAACACCATATATTTT
TRBD1,12,TRBJ2-7,TRBV5-4,-,CASSLGGDSRYF,TGTGCCAGCAGCTTGGGTGGGGACAGTAGGTACTTC
TRBD1,16,TRBJ2-2,TRBV25-1,-,CASSGPGTGEAGELFF,TGTGCCAGCAGTGGTCCCGGGACAGGGGAGGCCGGGGAGCTGTTTTTT
TRBD1,14,TRBJ1-5,TRBV9,-,CASSDGTDNQPQHF,TGTGCCAGCAGCGACGGGACAGATAATCAGCCCCAGCATTTT
-,15,TRBJ2-7,TRBV7-9,-,CASSSRAVYPYEQYF,TGTGCCAGCAGCTCACGGGCGGTCTACCCCTACGAGCAGTACTTC
-,18,TRBJ2-5,TRBV3-1/TRBV3-2,-,CASSSRALGRFRQETQYF,TGTGCCAGCAGCTCCCGGGCCTTGGGGAGATTTCGCCAAGAGACCCAGTACTTC
-,12,TRBJ1-2,TRBV12-3/TRBV12-4,-,CASSVRGYGYTF,TGTGCCAGCAGTGTAAGGGGTTATGGCTACACCTTC
-,17,TRBJ2-5,TRBV7-8,-,CASSLSFYGERRETQYF,TGTGCCAGCAGCTTAAGTTTTTACGGGGAGAGGAGGGAGACCCAGTACTTC
TRBD2,15,TRBJ2-5,TRBV19,-,CASSIHLAGGRVLNF,TGTGCCAGTAGTATTCATCTAGCGGGCGGAAGGGTGTTAAACTTC
-,16,TRBJ2-6,TRBV14,-,CASSQNGGAGANVLTF,TGTGCCAGCAGCCAAAACGGCGGGGCTGGGGCCAACGTCCTGACTTTC
TRBD1,15,TRBJ2-1,TRBV6-5,-,CASSWDRDSYNEQFF,TGTGCCAGCAGTTGGGACAGAGACTCCTACAATGAGCAGTTCTTC
-,14,TRBJ2-7,TRBV11-3,-,CASSFSYGAVEQYF,TGTGCCAGCAGCTTTAGTTACGGAGCGGTCGAGCAGTACTTC
TRBD2,14,TRBJ2-7,TRBV6-5,-,CASSWRGGSYEQYF,TGTGCCAGCAGTTGGCGGGGGGGCTCCTACGAGCAGTACTTC
TRBD1,17,TRBJ1-2,TRBV7-2,-,CASSSTPGTGDHYGYTF,TGTGCCAGCAGCTCTACACCCGGGACAGGTGACCACTATGGCTACACCTTC
TRBD1,13,TRBJ1-1,TRBV7-2,-,CASSLTLTGGVVF,TGTGCCAGCAGCTTAACCCTGACAGGGGGAGTTGTCTTT
-,15,TRBJ1-2,TRBV3-1/TRBV3-2,-,CASSPGGAGIYGYTF,TGTGCCAGCAGCCCCGGGGGGGCGGGGATCTATGGCTACACCTTC
TRBD1,13,TRBJ2-5,TRBV4-2,-,CASSQGQQETQYF,TGTGCCAGCAGCCAGGGACAGCAAGAGACCCAGTACTTC
-,13,TRBJ2-1,TRBV7-2,-,CASSFKGNNEQFF,TGTGCCAGCAGCTTTAAGGGAAACAATGAGCAGTTCTTC
-,16,TRBJ1-2,TRBV5-1,-,CASSGPGRGIENGYTF,TGCGCCAGCAGCGGGCCGGGACGGGGGATAGAAAATGGCTACACCTTC
-,13,TRBJ2-1,TRBV6-4,-,CASSDYRGNEQFF,TGTGCCAGCAGTGACTACCGGGGGAATGAGCAGTTCTTC
TRBD1,14,TRBJ1-2,TRBV9,-,CASSVGGQDYGYTF,TGTGCCAGCAGCGTAGGGGGACAGGACTATGGCTACACCTTC
-,12,TRBJ1-1,TRBV5-6,once,CASSLQNTEAFF,TGTGCCAGCAGCTTGCAGAACACTGAAGCTTTCTTT
-,13,TRBJ2-3,TRBV18,once,CASSLGGTDTQYF,TGTGCCAGCTCACTAGGGGGTACAGATACGCAGTATTTT
-,13,TRBJ1-2,TRBV7-9,few,CASSLMGEYGYTF,TGTGCCAGCAGCTTAATGGGTGAATATGGCTACACCTTC
-,14,TRBJ1-5,TRBV7-8,-,CASSPRRPTQPQHF,TGTGCCAGCAGCCCCAGGCGACCGACTCAGCCCCAGCATTTT
TRBD1,15,TRBJ2-1,TRBV5-1,few,CASSLTDRDLNEQFF,TGCGCCAGCAGCTTGACAGACAGGGACCTCAATGAGCAGTTCTTC
TRBD1,15,TRBJ2-7,TRBV9,-,CASSVATGLAYEQYF,TGTGCCAGCAGCGTAGCGACAGGGCTAGCCTACGAGCAGTACTTC
-,13,TRBJ2-7,TRBV7-9,-,CAASKDGSYEQYF,TGTGCCGCGTCAAAGGACGGATCCTACGAGCAGTACTTC
-,13,TRBJ1-2,TRBV19,-,CASSITRREGYTF,TGTGCCAGTAGTATTACACGGAGGGAAGGCTACACCTTC
-,20,TRBJ1-4,TRBV4-1,-,CASRGSGRLPTRTPNEKLFF,TGCGCCAGCAGGGGGTCAGGGAGGTTACCAACCCGAACACCTAATGAAAAACTGTTTTTT
-,15,TRBJ1-6,TRBV5-4,-,CASSFTELGGSPLHF,TGTGCCAGCAGCTTTACCGAACTTGGTGGTTCACCCCTCCACTTT
-,16,TRBJ2-7,TRBV7-8,once,CASSLGASGENYEQYF,TGTGCCAGCAGCTTAGGGGCCAGCGGAGAAAACTACGAGCAGTACTTC
TRBD1,15,TRBJ1-3,TRBV18,-,CASSQQGAQGNTIYF,TGTGCCAGCTCACAACAGGGGGCGCAAGGAAACACCATATATTTT
-,15,TRBJ2-3,TRBV5-6,once,CASSLVLASTDTQYF,TGTGCCAGCAGCTTGGTACTAGCCAGCACAGATACGCAGTATTTT
TRBD1,15,TRBJ1-5,TRBV5-8,-,CASRFRDRGNQPQHF,TGTGCCAGCAGATTCCGGGACAGGGGGAATCAGCCCCAGCATTTT
-,12,TRBJ1-6,TRBV2,once,CASRTELSPLHF,TGTGCCAGTAGGACAGAGCTTTCACCCCTCCACTTT
-,10,TRBJ2-1,TRBV7-9,-,CAPGGNEQFF,TGTGCCCCCGGCGGGAATGAGCAGTTCTTC
TRBD1,17,TRBJ2-1,TRBV5-5,-,CASSLTSGQGMYNEQFF,TGTGCCAGCAGCCTAACCTCGGGACAGGGGATGTACAATGAGCAGTTCTTC
TRBD1,15,TRBJ1-2,TRBV19,-,CASSRDRGGHYGYTF,TGTGCCAGTAGTCGGGACAGGGGTGGTCACTATGGCTACACCTTC
TRBD2,14,TRBJ2-5,TRBV27,-,CASSFGLAQETQYF,TGTGCCAGCAGTTTCGGACTAGCCCAAGAGACCCAGTACTTC
TRBD1,16,TRBJ1-5,TRBV19,-,CASRGQGEESNQPQHF,TGTGCCAGTAGAGGACAGGGGGAAGAAAGCAATCAGCCCCAGCATTTT
-,16,TRBJ1-1,TRBV2,-,CASHRMAGGGYTEAFF,TGTGCCAGCCACAGGATGGCAGGAGGCGGGTACACTGAAGCTTTCTTT
TRBD2,19,TRBJ2-3,TRBV2,-,CASSVGKTSGPYSTDTQYF,TGTGCCAGCTCAGTGGGGAAGACTAGCGGACCATATAGCACAGATACGCAGTATTTT
-,15,TRBJ1-5,TRBV6-5,-,CASSPGGARDQPQHF,TGTGCCAGCAGCCCGGGGGGGGCGCGAGATCAGCCCCAGCATTTT
-,16,TRBJ1-1,TRBV6-5,-,CASSYVKGGFGTEAFF,TGTGCCAGCAGTTACGTTAAGGGAGGGTTCGGCACTGAAGCTTTCTTT
TRBD1,16,TRBJ1-2,TRBV4-3,-,CASSQGRTGGRYGYTF,TGCGCCAGCAGCCAAGGCCGGACAGGGGGTCGCTATGGCTACACCTTC
TRBD1,14,TRBJ1-2,TRBV19,few,CASTGTVISYGYTF,TGTGCCAGTACGGGGACAGTTATTTCCTATGGCTACACCTTC
TRBD2,15,TRBJ2-1,TRBV9,-,CASSGSDSGGNEQFF,TGTGCCAGCAGCGGGAGCGATAGCGGGGGCAATGAGCAGTTCTTC
-,11,TRBJ2-7,TRBV19,once,CASGGFYEQYF,TGTGCCAGTGGAGGCTTCTACGAGCAGTACTTC
-,13,TRBJ1-5,TRBV19,-,CASAGIGNQPQHF,TGTGCCAGTGCAGGAATTGGCAATCAGCCCCAGCATTTT
-,13,TRBJ1-2,TRBV4-3,once,CASSQDRAGSYTF,TGCGCCAGCAGCCAAGATCGGGCAGGCTCCTACACCTTC